Below, 3 T cell receptor beta chains from the same sample are listed, as sequenced in a study of shared clonotypes between healthy human individuals (dated by TCRdb to about 2020). The library came from the immunoSEQ multiplex PCR assay. Not all clones reach the TCRdb copy of this immuneACCESS table, which keeps in-frame sequences only. Checked studies attribute under half of the gap to unresolved V genes and leave the rest unexplained. The sample includes hundreds of thousands of clones, with roughly 96% observed a single time. Together, the top ten hold roughly 0.1% of the sample. CD8 naive samples consisted of CD45RO-negative cells that were positively selected for CCR7, yielding a CD45RA+CCR7+ population without TemRA cells. Input material: naive CD8+ T cells sorted from blood. The cell subset or site label here, explained by the study, means: CD45RA+CCR7+. These receptor sequences come from a woman aged 25 to 45 in good health.

The chain links TRBV10-3 to TRBJ2-7; TRBD2 agrees at 9 bases. The trim removed 2 bases at V and 6 bases at J, leaving 20 bases unmatched. Germline V gene sequence: CDR1 ENHRY, CDR2 SYGVKD. The CDR3 has 19 residues. The CDR3 DNA follows: TGTGCCATCAGTGAGCCGCCCCGGGCTAGCGGGGATCTCCAAGGCGAGCAGTACTTC. Translation gives CAISEPPRASGDLQGEQYF.

The chain recombines TRBV28 with TRBJ2-1; no clear D. V was shortened by 5 bases and J by 6 bases, with 8 bases between the two germline ends. The CDR3 extends over 12 amino acids. Germline values: CDR1 MDHEN, CDR2 SYDVKM. DNA for the CDR3: TGTGCCAGCAGTGAATTTGGCAATGAGCAGTTCTTC. Amino acid sequence: CASSEFGNEQFF.

This chain joins TRBV5-6 and TRBJ2-5; TRBD2 is a possible D gene (6 bases). The germline V gene has CDR1 SGHDT and CDR2 YYEEEE. Trimming removed 4 bases at V and 5 bases at J, with 18 bases between. The CDR3 runs 15 residues. Written as DNA, the CDR3 is TGTGCCAGCAGCGGGCCGGGACTGGGGTGGGAGACCCAGTACTTC. This codes for CASSGPGLGWETQYF.